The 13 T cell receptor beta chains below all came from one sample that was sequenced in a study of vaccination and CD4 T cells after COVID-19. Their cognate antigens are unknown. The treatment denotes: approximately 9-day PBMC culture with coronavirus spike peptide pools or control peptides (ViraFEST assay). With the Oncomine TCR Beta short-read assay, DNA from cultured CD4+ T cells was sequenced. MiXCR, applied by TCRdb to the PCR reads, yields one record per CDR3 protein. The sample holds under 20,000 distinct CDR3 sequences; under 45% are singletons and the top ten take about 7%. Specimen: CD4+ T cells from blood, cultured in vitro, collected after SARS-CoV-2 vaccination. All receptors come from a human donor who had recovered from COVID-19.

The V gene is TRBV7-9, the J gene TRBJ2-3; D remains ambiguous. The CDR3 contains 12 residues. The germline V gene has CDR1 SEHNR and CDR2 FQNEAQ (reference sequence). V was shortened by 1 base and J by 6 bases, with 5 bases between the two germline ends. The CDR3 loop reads CASSLDLDTQYF. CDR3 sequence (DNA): TGTGCCAGCAGCTTAGACCTTGATACGCAGTATTTT.

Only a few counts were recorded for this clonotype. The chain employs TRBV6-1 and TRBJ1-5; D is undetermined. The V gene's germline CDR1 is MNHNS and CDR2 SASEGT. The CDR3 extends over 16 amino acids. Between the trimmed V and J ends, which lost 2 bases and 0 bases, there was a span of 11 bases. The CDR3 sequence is CASSERAHFSNQPQHF. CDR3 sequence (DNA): TGTGCCAGCAGTGAAAGGGCACATTTTAGCAATCAGCCCCAGCATTTT.

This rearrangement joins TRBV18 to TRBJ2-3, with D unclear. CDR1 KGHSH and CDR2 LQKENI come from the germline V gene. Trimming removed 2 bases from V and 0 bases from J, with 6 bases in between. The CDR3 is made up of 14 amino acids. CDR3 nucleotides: TGTGCCAGCTCACCAGCCGACAGCACAGATACGCAGTATTTT. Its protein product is CASSPADSTDTQYF.

Here the CDR3 reads CASSLTGGTEAFF. CDR3 coding DNA: TGTGCCAGCAGCTTAACAGGGGGCACTGAAGCTTTCTTT. The chain is built from TRBV7-8 and TRBJ1-1, with TRBD1 identical over 8 bases. Germline trimming cut 2 bases from V and 4 bases from J; bases unmatched to any gene: 0. Germline lookup yields CDR1 SGHVS and CDR2 FQNEAQ. This CDR3 has 13 amino acids.

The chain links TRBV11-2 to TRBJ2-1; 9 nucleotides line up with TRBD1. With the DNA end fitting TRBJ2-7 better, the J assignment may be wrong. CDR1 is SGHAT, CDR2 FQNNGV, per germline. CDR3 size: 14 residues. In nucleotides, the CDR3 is TGTGCCAGCAGCAACCGGGACAGGGCGGCCGAGCAGTACTTC. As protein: CASSNRDRAAEQYF.

The CDR3 spells CASSFAEQGLEQFF. The CDR3 region has the DNA TGTGCCAGCAGTTTCGCAGAGCAGGGTCTCGAGCAGTTCTTC. This chain links TRBV2 with TRBJ2-1; D possibly corresponds to TRBD1 (5 bases). Trimming shortened V by 5 bases and J by 10 bases, and 18 bases separated the two germline ends. Looked up from germline, CDR1 is SNHLY and CDR2 is FYNNEI. The CDR3 loop spans 14 amino acids.

This CDR3 is CSPWETNQPQHF. CDR3 bases: TGCAGTCCCTGGGAGACTAATCAGCCCCAGCATTTT. The chain has TRBV20-1 and TRBJ1-5; D ambiguous. Germline V lookup: CDR1 DFQATT, CDR2 SNEGSKA (reference sequence). V gave up 8 bases and J gave up 4 bases, with 12 bases separating them. The CDR3 contains 12 residues.

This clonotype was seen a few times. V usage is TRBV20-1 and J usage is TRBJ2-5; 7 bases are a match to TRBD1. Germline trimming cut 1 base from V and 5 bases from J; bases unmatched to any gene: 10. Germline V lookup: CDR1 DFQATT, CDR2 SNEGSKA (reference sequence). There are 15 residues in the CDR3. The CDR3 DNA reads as TGCAGTGCTAGAGTACCGACAGGGCGGCGGGAGACCCAGTACTTC. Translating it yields CSARVPTGRRETQYF.

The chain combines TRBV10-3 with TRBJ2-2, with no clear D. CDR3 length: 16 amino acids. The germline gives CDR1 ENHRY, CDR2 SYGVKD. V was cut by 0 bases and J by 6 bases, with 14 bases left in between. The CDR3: CAISESTRVSPGELFF. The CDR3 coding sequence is TGTGCCATCAGTGAGTCGACTCGTGTTAGCCCCGGGGAGCTGTTTTTT.

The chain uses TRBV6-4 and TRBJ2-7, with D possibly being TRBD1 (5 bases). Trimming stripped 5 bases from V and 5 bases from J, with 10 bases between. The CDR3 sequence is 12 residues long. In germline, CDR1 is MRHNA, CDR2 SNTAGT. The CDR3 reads CASSIRVNEQYF. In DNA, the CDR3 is TGTGCCAGCAGTATCAGGGTTAACGAGCAGTACTTC.

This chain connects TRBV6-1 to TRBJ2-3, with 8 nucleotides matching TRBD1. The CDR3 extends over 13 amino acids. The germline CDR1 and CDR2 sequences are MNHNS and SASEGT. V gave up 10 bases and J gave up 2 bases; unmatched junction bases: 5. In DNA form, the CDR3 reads TGTGCCATACGGGACAGGTTCACAGATACGCAGTATTTT. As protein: CAIRDRFTDTQYF.

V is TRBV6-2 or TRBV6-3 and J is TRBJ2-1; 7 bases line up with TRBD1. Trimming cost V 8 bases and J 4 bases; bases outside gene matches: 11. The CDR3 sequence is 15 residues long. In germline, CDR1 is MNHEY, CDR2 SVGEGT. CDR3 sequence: CASAHGQADYNEQFF. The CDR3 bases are TGTGCCAGCGCTCACGGACAGGCGGATTACAATGAGCAGTTCTTC.

In nucleotides, the CDR3 is TGTGCCAGCAGAAGACGACAGGGAGGTCGCGAGCAGTACTTC. Its translation is CASRRRQGGREQYF. V and J are TRBV28 and TRBJ2-7, with D perhaps TRBD1 (7 bases). The germline V gene encodes CDR1 MDHEN and CDR2 SYDVKM. The CDR3 has 14 amino acids. V was cut by 6 bases and J by 6 bases, with 18 bases left in between. Complete variable domain (other parts from reference TRBV28 and TRBJ2-7): DVKVTQSSRYLVKRTGEKVFLECVQDMDHENMFWYRQDPGLGLRLIYFSYDVKMKEKGDIPEGYSVSREKKERFSLILESASTNQTSMYLCASRRRQGGREQYFGPGTRLTVT.